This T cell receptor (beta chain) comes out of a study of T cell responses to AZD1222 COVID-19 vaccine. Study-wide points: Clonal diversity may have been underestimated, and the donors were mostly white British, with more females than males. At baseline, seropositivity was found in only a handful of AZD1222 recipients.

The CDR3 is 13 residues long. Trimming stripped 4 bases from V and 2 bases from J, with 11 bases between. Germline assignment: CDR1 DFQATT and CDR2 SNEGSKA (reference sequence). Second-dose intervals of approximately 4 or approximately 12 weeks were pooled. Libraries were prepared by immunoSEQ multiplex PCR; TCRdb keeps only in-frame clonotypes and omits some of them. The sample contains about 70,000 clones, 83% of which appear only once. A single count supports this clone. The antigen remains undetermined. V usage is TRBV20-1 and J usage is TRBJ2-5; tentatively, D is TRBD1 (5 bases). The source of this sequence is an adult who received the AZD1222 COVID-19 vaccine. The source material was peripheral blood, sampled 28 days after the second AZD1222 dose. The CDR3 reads CSAIDRIQETQYF. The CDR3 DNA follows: TGCAGTGCTATTGACAGAATTCAAGAGACCCAGTACTTC.